This TCR beta chain was observed in a study of blood T cell repertoires in COVID-19. Whole-study context: Donors in the United States, Italy and Spain gave samples during acute or convalescent COVID-19. T cells, B-cell-depleted T cells, or PBMCs provided the cDNA or gDNA that served as material.

CDR1 SGHKS and CDR2 YYEKEE come from the germline V gene (reference sequence). The CDR3 is 14 amino acids. V gave up 0 bases and J gave up 5 bases, with 10 bases separating them. Per the authors' pipeline: Amplification of reference gene primers was used by the study to estimate nucleated cell counts. Repertoires were generated with immunoSEQ multiplex PCR, while TCRdb's copy carries only in-frame clones and drops some. V, J and clone size derive from that table, while D and trimming were established from the DNA sequence. The data contain 65,000 to 75,000 clones, 70% to 80% of them seen just once; the ten biggest clones take up approximately 12%.

The receptor's source is a human donor in a cohort sampled during active COVID-19. The chain employs TRBV5-5 and TRBJ2-3; D unresolved. Sequencing was carried out using peripheral blood. The CDR3 nucleotides read TGTGCCAGCAGCTTGGGGGCGTCGTTAGATACGCAGTATTTT. Translated, it gives CASSLGASLDTQYF.